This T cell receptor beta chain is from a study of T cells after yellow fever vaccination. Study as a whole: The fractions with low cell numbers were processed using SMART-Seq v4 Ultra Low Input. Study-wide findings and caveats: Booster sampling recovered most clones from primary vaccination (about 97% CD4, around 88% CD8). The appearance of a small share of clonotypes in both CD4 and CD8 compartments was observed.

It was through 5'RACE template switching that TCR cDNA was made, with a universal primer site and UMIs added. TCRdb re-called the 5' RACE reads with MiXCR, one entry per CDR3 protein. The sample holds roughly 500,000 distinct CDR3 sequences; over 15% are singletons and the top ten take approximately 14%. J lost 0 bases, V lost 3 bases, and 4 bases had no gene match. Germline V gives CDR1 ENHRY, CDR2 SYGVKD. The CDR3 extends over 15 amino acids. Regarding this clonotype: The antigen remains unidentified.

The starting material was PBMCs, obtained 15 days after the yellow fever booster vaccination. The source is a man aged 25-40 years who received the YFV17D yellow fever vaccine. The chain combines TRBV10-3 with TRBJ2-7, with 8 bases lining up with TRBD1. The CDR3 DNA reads TGTGCCATCAGTGAAGGGCAGGGGGCCTCCTACGAGCAGTACTTC. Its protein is CAISEGQGASYEQYF.